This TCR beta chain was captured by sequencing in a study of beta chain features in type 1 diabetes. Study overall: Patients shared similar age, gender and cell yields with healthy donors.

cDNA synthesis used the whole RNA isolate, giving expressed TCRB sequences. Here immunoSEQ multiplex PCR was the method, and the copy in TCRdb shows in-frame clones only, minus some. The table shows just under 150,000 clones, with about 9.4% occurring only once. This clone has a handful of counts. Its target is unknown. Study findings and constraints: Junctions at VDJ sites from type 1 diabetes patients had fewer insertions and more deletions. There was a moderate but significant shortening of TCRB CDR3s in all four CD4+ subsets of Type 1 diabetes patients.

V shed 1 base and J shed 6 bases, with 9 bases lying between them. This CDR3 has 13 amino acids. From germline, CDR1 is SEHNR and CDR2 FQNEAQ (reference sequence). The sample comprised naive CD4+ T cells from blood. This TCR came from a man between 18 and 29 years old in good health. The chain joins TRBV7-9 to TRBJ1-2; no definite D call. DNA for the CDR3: TGTGCCAGCAGCTTAGAGGCAGGTGATGGCTACACCTTC. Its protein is CASSLEAGDGYTF.